This TCR beta chain was identified during a study of cytomegalovirus exposure and HLA in healthy donors. Overall study findings and caveats: The classifier was said to identify cytomegalovirus status with high specificity and sensitivity.

The donors formed part of the roughly 120-subject validation cohort, distinct from the roughly 600-subject first cohort. Data came from immunoSEQ multiplex PCR; TCRdb stores just in-frame clones and leaves some out. The table includes 220,000 or so clones, less than 90% detected once. In germline, CDR1 is SGHRS, CDR2 YFSETQ. V lost 0 bases to trimming and J lost 6 bases, with 9 bases between them. This CDR3 has 14 residues. About this clone itself: Its antigen is unknown.

The TCR originated in a woman between 18 and 29 years old in good health and CMV-seronegative. V is TRBV5-1 and J is TRBJ2-2, with D unresolved. Sequenced material: PBMCs. This CDR3 reads CASSLAGIAGELFF. The DNA for the CDR3 is TGCGCCAGCAGCTTGGCCGGTATAGCCGGGGAGCTGTTTTTT.